The 8 T cell receptor beta chains in this list originate from one sample, sequenced in a study of blood T cell repertoires in COVID-19 (dated by TCRdb to 2018 to 2021). The protocol used for the library was the immunoSEQ multiplex PCR assay. Held by TCRdb, this immuneACCESS table contains in-frame sequences only and omits some clones. Under half of the omission traces to an unresolved V gene where checked; the cause of the rest is unknown. Here the sample has 150,000 or so clones; roughly 77% occur a single time. Less than 5% of the sample is in the top ten clones. The sequenced material came from peripheral blood. These receptors all stem from a woman in her 70s with COVID-19, enrolled during active disease.

The chain recombines TRBV27 with TRBJ2-1; no clear D. Trimming cost V 6 bases and J 7 bases, with 7 bases left between them. This CDR3 is built from 11 residues. Germline V lookup: CDR1 MNHEY, CDR2 SMNVEV (reference sequence). The CDR3 here is CASRFQNEQFF. The CDR3 DNA sequence: TGTGCCAGCAGGTTTCAGAATGAGCAGTTCTTC.

The chain couples TRBV19 to TRBJ1-6; 7 positions agree with TRBD1. Trimming at V came to 6 bases and at J to 8 bases, leaving 7 bases not matched to a gene. The CDR3 has 14 residues. CDR1 and CDR2 (germline): LNHDA, SQIVND (reference sequence). The CDR3 loop reads CASSNRGAYSPLHF. DNA for the CDR3: TGTGCCAGTAGCAACAGGGGAGCGTATTCACCCCTCCACTTT.

This clone was picked up a small number of times. The chain carries TRBV6-1 and TRBJ2-3, with 10 bases fitting TRBD1. V shed 1 base, J shed 4 bases, and the junction held 11 bases outside the gene matches. This CDR3 region has 18 residues. Germline lookup yields CDR1 MNHNS and CDR2 SASEGT. Here the CDR3 reads CASSEVFVTGGGADTQYF. The CDR3, as DNA: TGTGCCAGCAGTGAAGTTTTCGTGACAGGGGGCGGCGCAGATACGCAGTATTTT.

The gene calls are TRBV6-1 and TRBJ1-5, with TRBD1 matching over 9 bases. There are 16 residues in the CDR3. V dropped 4 bases and J dropped 2; count of bases not matched to a gene: 6. CDR1 and CDR2 from the germline V gene are MNHNS and SASEGT. In nucleotides, the CDR3 is TGTGCCAGCAGTGGGACAGGGGTGGGTGGCAATCAGCCCCAGCATTTT. Translation gives CASSGTGVGGNQPQHF.

The chain links TRBV7-2 to TRBJ2-7; 9 bases agree with TRBD2. The CDR3 is 18 residues long. After removal of 0 bases from V and 4 bases from J, the junction contained 13 bases not matched to a gene. Germline V gene lookup returns CDR1 SGHTA and CDR2 FQGNSA. DNA for the CDR3: TGTGCCAGCAGCTTAGCGGTTAGCGGGGGACTCGTATATTACGAGCAGTACTTC. Residues: CASSLAVSGGLVYYEQYF.

V gene TRBV11-1 combines with J gene TRBJ2-7; D might be TRBD1 (6 bases). Germline V gene data show CDR1 as SGHAT and CDR2 as FQDESV (reference sequence). The CDR3 spans 13 residues. V was shortened by 3 bases and J by 7 bases, with 13 bases between the two germline ends. Written as DNA, the CDR3 is TGTGCCAGCAGCTTGACAGGTTCGAAAGAGCAGTACTTC. Its translation is CASSLTGSKEQYF.

The chain combines TRBV7-2 with TRBJ2-7; 7 bases fit TRBD1. The CDR3 extends over 15 amino acids. Looked up from germline, CDR1 is SGHTA and CDR2 is FQGNSA. V lost 3 bases and J lost 5; bases outside the gene matches: 10. For the CDR3, the DNA is TGTGCCAGCAGCTTTACACCGGGACAGAGGGACGAGCAGTACTTC. This translates into CASSFTPGQRDEQYF.

Details on this clone: Additional DNA sequences in this sample encode the identical CDR3. The chain combines TRBV7-2 with TRBJ2-5, with TRBD2 identical over 11 bases. This CDR3 is built from 16 residues. Germline values: CDR1 SGHTA, CDR2 FQGNSA. V was pared by 1 base and J by 2 bases, with 3 bases of the junction left unmatched. CDR3 protein: CASSLGLAGGQETQYF. Here the CDR3 DNA reads TGTGCCAGCAGCTTAGGATTAGCGGGGGGGCAAGAGACCCAGTACTTC. The whole variable domain, remainder taken from reference TRBV7-2 and TRBJ2-5, is GAGVSQSPSNKVTEKGKDVELRCDPISGHTALYWYRQSLGQGLEFLIYFQGNSAPDKSGLPSDRFSAERTGGSVSTLTIQRTQQEDSAVYLCASSLGLAGGQETQYFGPGTRLLVL.